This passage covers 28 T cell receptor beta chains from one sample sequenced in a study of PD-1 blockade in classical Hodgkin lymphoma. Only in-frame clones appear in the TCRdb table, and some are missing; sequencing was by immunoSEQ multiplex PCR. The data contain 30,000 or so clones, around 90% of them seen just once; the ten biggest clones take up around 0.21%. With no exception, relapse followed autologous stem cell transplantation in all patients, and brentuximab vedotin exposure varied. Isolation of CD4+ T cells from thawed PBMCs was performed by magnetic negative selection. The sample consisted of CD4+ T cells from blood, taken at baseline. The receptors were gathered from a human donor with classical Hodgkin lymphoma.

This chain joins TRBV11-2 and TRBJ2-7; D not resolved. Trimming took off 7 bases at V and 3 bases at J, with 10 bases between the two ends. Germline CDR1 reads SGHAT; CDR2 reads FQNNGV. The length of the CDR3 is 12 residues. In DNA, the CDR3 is TGTGCCAGCATGGGTGATATCTACGAGCAGTACTTC. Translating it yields CASMGDIYEQYF.

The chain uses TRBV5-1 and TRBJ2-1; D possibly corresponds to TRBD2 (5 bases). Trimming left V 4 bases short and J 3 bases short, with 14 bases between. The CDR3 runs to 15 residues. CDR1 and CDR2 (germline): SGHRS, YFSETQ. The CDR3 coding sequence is TGCGCCAGCAGCCTCGGACTTGGAAACTACAATGAGCAGTTCTTC. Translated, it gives CASSLGLGNYNEQFF.

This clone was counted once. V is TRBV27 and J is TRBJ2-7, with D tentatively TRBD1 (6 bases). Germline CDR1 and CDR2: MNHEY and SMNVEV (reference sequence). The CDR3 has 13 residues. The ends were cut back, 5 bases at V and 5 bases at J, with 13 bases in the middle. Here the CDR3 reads CASSATGFHEQYF. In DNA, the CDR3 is TGTGCCAGCAGTGCAACAGGGTTCCACGAGCAGTACTTC.

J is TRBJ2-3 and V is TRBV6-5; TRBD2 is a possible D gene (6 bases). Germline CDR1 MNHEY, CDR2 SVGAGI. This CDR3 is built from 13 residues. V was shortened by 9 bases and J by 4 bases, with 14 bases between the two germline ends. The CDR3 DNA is TGTGCCAGTAGGAGGGGTGCATCAGATACGCAGTATTTT. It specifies CASRRGASDTQYF.

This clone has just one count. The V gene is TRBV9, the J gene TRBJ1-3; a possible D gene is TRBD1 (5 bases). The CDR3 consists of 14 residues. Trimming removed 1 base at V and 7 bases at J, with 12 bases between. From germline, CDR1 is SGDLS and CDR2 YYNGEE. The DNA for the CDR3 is TGTGCCAGCAGCGTAAATGAGGGGCGGAACACCATATATTTT. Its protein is CASSVNEGRNTIYF.

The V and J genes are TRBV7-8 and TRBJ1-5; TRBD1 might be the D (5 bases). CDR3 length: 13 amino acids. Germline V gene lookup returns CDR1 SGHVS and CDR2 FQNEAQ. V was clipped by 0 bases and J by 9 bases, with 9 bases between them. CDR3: CASSLAIQGPQHF. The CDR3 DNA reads TGTGCCAGCAGCTTAGCAATTCAGGGGCCCCAGCATTTT. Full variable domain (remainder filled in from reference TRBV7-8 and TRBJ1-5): GAGVSQSPRYKVAKRGQDVALRCDPISGHVSLFWYQQALGQGPEFLTYFQNEAQLDKSGLPSDRFFAERPEGSVSTLKIQRTQQEDSAVYLCASSLAIQGPQHFGDGTRLSIL.

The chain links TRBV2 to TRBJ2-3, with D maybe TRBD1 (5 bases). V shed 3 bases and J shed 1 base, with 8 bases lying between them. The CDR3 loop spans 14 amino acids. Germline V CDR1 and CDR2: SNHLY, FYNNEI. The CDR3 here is CASSEVRGTDTQYF. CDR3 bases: TGTGCCAGCAGTGAGGTCAGGGGCACAGATACGCAGTATTTT.

CDR3 loop: CASSGDGNTIYF. In DNA, the CDR3 is TGTGCCAGCAGTGGTGATGGAAACACCATATATTTT. The J gene is TRBJ1-3, the V gene TRBV2; no firm D call. This CDR3 is built from 12 residues. V lost 4 bases and J lost 3, with 4 bases in between. The germline V gene has CDR1 SNHLY and CDR2 FYNNEI.

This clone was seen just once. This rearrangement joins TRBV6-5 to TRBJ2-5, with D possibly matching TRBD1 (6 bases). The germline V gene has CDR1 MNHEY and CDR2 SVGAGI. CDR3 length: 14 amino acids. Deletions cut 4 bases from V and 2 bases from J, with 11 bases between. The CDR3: CASSFRTAQETQYF. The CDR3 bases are TGTGCCAGCAGTTTTCGGACAGCTCAAGAGACCCAGTACTTC.

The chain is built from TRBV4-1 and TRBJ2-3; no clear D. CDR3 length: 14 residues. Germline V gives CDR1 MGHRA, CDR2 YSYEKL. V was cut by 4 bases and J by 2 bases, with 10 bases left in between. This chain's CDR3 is CASSRFGATDTQYF. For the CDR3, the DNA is TGCGCCAGCAGCCGGTTCGGAGCCACAGATACGCAGTATTTT.

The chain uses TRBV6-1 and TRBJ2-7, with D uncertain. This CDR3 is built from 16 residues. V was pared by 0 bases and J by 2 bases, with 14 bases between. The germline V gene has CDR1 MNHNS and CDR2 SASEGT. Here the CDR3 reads CASSEASGPPTYEQYF. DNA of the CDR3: TGTGCCAGCAGTGAAGCATCCGGACCCCCGACCTACGAGCAGTACTTC.

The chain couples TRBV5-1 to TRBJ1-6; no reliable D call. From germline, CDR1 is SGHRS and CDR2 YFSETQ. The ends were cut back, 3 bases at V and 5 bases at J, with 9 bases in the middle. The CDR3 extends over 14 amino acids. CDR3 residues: CASSYRQDNSPLHF. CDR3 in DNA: TGCGCCAGCAGCTACAGACAAGATAATTCACCCCTCCACTTT.

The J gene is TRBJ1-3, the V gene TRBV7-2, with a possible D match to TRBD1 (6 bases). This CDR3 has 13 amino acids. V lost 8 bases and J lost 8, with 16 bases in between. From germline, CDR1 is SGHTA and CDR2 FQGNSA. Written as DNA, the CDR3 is TGTGCCAGCGGACCCCAGGGGCGGCACACCATATATTTT. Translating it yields CASGPQGRHTIYF.

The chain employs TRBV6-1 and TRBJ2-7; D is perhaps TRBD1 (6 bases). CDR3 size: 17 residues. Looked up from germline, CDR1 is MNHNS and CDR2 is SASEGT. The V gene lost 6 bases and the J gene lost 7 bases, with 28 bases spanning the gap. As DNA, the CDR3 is TGTGCCAGCAGGGAATCGGGACATCAGCCCTCTATGCGGGAGCAGTACTTC. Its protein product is CASRESGHQPSMREQYF.

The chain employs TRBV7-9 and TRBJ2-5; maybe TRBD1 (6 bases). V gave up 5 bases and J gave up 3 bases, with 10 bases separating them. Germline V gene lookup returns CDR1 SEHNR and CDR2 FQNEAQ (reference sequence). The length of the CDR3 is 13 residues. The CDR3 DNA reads TGTGCCAGCAGCCCATACAGGGAAGAGACCCAGTACTTC. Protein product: CASSPYREETQYF.

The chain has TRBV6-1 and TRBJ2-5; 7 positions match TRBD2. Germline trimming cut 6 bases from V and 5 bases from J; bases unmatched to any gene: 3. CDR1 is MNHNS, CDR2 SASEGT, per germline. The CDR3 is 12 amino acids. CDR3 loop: CASRGDYETQYF. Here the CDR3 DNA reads TGTGCCAGCAGGGGGGACTACGAGACCCAGTACTTC.

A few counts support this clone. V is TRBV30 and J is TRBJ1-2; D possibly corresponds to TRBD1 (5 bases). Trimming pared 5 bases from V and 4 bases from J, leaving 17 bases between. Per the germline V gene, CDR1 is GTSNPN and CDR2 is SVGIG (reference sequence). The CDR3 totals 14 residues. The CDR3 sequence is CAWGTGGNLYGYTF. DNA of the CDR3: TGTGCCTGGGGGACTGGGGGAAATCTCTATGGCTACACCTTC.

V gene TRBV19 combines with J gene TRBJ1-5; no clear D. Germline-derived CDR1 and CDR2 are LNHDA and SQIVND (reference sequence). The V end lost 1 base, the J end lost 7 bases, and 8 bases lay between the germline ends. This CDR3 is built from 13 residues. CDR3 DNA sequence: TGTGCCAGTAGTATAGGAGAGAGGCAGCCCCAGCATTTT. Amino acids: CASSIGERQPQHF.

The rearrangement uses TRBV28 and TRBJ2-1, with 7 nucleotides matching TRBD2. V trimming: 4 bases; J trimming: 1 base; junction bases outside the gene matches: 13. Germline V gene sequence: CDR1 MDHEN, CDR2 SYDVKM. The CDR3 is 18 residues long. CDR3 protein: CASSSQHERDWSYNEQFF. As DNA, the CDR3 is TGTGCCAGCAGTTCCCAACACGAGCGGGATTGGTCCTACAATGAGCAGTTCTTC.

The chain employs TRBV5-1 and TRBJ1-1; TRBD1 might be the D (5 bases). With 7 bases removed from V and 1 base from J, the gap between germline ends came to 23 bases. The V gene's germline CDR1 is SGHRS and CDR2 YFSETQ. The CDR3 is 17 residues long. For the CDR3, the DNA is TGCGCCAGCTCGACGGTTGGTAGGACACGAAGGAACACTGAAGCTTTCTTT. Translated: CASSTVGRTRRNTEAFF.

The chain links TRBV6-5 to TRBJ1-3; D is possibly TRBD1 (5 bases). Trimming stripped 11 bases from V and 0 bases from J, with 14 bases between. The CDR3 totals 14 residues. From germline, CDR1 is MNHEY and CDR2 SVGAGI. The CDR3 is CAVHQGISGNTIYF. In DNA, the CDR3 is TGTGCCGTCCACCAGGGTATCTCTGGAAACACCATATATTTT.

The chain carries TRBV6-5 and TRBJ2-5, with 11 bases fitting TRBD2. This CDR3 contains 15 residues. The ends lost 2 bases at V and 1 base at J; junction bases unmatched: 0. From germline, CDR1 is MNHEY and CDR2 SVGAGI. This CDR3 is CASSYGTSGQETQYF. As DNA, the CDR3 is TGTGCCAGCAGTTACGGGACTAGCGGCCAAGAGACCCAGTACTTC.

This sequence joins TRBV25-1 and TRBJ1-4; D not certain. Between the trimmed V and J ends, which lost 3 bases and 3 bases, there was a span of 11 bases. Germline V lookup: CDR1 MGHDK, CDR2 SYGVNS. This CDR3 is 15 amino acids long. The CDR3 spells CASSETGRANEKLFF. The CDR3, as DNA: TGTGCCAGCAGTGAGACCGGAAGGGCTAATGAAAAACTGTTTTTT.

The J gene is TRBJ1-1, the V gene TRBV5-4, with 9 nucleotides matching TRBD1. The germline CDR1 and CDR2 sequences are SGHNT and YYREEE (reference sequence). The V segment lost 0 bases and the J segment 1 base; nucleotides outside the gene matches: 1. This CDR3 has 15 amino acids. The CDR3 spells CASSLAGQGNTEAFF. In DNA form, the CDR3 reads TGTGCCAGCAGCTTGGCGGGACAGGGGAACACTGAAGCTTTCTTT.

The CDR3 sequence: CASSLLAGEYEQYF. The DNA of the CDR3 is TGTGCCAGCAGTTTACTAGCGGGAGAGTACGAGCAGTACTTC. The chain recombines TRBV6-6 with TRBJ2-7, with 11 bases lining up with TRBD2. This CDR3 is 14 amino acids long. Looked up from germline, CDR1 is MNHNY and CDR2 is SVGAGI (reference sequence). The ends lost 4 bases at V and 4 bases at J; junction bases unmatched: 3.

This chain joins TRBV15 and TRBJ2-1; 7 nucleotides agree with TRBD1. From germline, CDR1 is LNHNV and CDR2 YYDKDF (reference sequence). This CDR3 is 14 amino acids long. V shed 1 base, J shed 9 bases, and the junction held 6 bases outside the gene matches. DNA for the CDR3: TGTGCCACCAGCAGAGGTTTGACAGGGACTGAGCAGTTCTTC. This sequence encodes CATSRGLTGTEQFF.

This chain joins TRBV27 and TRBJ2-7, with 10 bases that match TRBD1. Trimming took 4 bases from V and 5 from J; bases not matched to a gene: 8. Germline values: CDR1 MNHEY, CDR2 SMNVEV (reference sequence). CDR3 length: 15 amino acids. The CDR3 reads CASSWRQGAENEQYF. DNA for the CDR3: TGTGCCAGCAGTTGGAGACAGGGGGCCGAGAACGAGCAGTACTTC.

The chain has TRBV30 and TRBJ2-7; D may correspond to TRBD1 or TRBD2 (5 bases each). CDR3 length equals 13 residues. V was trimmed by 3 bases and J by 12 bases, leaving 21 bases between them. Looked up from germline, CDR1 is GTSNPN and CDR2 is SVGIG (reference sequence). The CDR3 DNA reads TGTGCCTGGAGCAACCGGGACCCTTCCGAGGGGTACTTC. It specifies CAWSNRDPSEGYF.